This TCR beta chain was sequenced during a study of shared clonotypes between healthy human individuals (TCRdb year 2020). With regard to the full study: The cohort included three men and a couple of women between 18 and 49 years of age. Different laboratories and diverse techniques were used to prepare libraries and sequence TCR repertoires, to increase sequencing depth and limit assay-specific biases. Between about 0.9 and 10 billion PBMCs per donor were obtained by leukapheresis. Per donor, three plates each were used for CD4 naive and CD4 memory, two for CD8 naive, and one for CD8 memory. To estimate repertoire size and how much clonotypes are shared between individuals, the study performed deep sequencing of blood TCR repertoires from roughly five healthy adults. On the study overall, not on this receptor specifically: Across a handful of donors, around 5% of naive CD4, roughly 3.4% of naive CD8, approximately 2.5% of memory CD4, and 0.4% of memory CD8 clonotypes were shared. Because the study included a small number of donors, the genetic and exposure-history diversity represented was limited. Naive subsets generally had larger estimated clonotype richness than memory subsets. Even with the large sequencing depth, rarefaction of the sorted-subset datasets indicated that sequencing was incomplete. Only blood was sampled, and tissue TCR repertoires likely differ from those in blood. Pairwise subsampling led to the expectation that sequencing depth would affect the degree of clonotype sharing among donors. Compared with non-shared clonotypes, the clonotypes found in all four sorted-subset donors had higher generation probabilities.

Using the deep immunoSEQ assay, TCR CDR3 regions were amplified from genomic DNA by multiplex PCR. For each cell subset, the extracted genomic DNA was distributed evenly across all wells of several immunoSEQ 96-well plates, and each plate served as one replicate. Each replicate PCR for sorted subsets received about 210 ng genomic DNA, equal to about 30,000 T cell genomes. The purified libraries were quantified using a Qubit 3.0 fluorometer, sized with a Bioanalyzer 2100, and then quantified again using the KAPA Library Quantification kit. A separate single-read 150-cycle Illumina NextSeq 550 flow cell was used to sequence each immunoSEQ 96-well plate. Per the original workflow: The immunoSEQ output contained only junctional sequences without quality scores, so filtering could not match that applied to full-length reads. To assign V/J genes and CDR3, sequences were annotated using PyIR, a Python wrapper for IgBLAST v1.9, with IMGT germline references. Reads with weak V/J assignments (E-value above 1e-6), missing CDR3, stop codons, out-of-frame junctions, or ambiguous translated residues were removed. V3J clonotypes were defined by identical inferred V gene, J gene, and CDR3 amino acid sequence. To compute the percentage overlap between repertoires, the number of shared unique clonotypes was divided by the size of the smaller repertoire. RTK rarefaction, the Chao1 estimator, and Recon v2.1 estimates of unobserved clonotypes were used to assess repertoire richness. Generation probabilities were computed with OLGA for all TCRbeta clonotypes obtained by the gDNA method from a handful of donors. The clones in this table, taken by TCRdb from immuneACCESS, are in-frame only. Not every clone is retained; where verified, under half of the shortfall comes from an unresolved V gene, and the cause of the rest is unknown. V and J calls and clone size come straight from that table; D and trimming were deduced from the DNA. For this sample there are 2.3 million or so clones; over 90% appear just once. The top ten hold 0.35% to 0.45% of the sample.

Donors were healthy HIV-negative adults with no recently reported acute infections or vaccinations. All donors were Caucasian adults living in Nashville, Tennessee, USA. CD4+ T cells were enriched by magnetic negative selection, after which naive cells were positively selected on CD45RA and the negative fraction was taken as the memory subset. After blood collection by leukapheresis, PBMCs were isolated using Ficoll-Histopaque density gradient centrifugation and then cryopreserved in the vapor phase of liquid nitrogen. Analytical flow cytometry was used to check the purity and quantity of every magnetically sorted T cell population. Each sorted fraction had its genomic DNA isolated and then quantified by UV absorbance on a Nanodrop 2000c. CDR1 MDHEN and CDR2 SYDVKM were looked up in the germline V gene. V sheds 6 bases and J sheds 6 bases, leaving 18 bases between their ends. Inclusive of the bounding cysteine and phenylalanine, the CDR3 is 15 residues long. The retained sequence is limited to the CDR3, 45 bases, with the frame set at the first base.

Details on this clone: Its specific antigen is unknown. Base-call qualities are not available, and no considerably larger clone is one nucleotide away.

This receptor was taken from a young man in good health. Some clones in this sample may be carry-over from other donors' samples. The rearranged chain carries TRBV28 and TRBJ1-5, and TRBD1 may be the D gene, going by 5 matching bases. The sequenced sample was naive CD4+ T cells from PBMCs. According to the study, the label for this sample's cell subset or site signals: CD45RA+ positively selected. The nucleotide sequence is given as TGTGCCAGCAGCCGGGGCTCAAAAGGTGGTCAGCCCCAGCATTTT. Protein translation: CASSRGSKGGQPQHF.